The rows below give T cell receptor beta chains drawn from one sample of a study of T cells in tuberculosis. The table came from immunoSEQ multiplex PCR; TCRdb's copy has only in-frame clones and leaves some out. The sample contains 35,000 to 45,000 clones, approximately 94% of which appear only once. The sequences come from PBMCs, collected at tuberculosis diagnosis. All receptors derive from an adult with tuberculosis. Both conserved end residues are part of each CDR3. D genes are given only for firm matches. Size is stated for part of the rows, as once, few or many counts, or as a class when the clone is expanded.

clone_size,d_call,v_call,j_call,cdr3_aa,cdr3_nt
-,TRBD1,TRBV18,TRBJ2-1,CASSPYDRDYNEQFF,TGTGCCAGCTCTCCTTATGACAGGGACTACAATGAGCAGTTCTTC
once,-,TRBV27,TRBJ1-2,CAVQYQGLEDYTF,TGTGCCGTCCAATACCAAGGGCTGGAGGACTACACCTTC
once,-,TRBV7-2,TRBJ1-2,CASSFRQIPNYGYTF,TGTGCCAGCAGCTTCCGCCAGATCCCTAACTATGGCTACACCTTC
once,TRBD2,TRBV6-5,TRBJ2-7,CASSYSGGGPRAEQYF,TGTGCCAGCAGTTACAGCGGGGGGGGCCCCCGAGCCGAGCAGTACTTC
-,TRBD1,TRBV6-6,TRBJ1-6,CASSRDSSPASPLHF,TGTGCCAGCAGTCGGGACAGCTCCCCTGCTTCACCCCTCCACTTT
-,TRBD1,TRBV11-2,TRBJ2-1,CASSRDRGRGAYNEQFF,TGTGCCAGCAGCCGTGACAGGGGACGGGGAGCCTACAATGAGCAGTTCTTC
-,-,TRBV5-1,TRBJ1-2,CASSLRGKDGYTF,TGCGCCAGCAGCTTGAGGGGGAAAGATGGCTACACCTTC
-,-,TRBV15,TRBJ2-1,CATSSGETTGLNNEQFF,TGTGCCACCAGCAGTGGGGAGACAACGGGTCTAAACAATGAGCAGTTCTTC
-,TRBD2,TRBV30,TRBJ2-4,CAWNPGLAGNIQYF,TGTGCCTGGAACCCGGGACTAGCGGGAAACATTCAGTACTTC
-,TRBD1,TRBV6-4,TRBJ2-3,CASSRDRGGADTQYF,TGTGCCAGCAGTCGGGACAGGGGTGGCGCAGATACGCAGTATTTT
-,TRBD1,TRBV4-2,TRBJ2-3,CASSQDPRTGGERVDTQYF,TGTGCCAGCAGCCAAGATCCTAGGACAGGGGGCGAGAGAGTAGATACGCAGTATTTT
once,TRBD1,TRBV11-2,TRBJ1-3,CASSFGTGQNTIYF,TGTGCCAGCAGCTTCGGGACAGGGCAAAACACCATATATTTT
-,TRBD2,TRBV25-1,TRBJ2-1,CASTGGGYNEQFF,TGTGCCAGTACAGGCGGGGGCTACAATGAGCAGTTCTTC
-,-,TRBV2,TRBJ2-1,CASSELDRHNEQFF,TGTGCCAGCAGTGAGTTGGACAGACACAATGAGCAGTTCTTC
once,-,TRBV10-3,TRBJ2-6,CAISGGGAQSGANVLTF,TGTGCCATCAGTGGAGGGGGGGCCCAATCTGGGGCCAACGTCCTGACTTTC
-,-,TRBV6-1,TRBJ1-4,CASDGFAGEKLFF,TGTGCCAGCGATGGGTTCGCGGGTGAAAAACTGTTTTTT
-,TRBD2,TRBV15,TRBJ2-1,CATSRAGTSSTDEQFF,TGTGCCACCAGCAGAGCCGGGACTAGCTCCACGGATGAGCAGTTCTTC
-,TRBD1,TRBV9,TRBJ1-1,CASSPRTGDPEAFF,TGTGCCAGCAGCCCGCGGACAGGGGACCCTGAAGCTTTCTTT
-,TRBD1,TRBV11-3,TRBJ2-1,CASSYDRDHNEQFF,TGTGCCAGCAGCTATGACAGGGATCACAATGAGCAGTTCTTC
-,-,TRBV28,TRBJ1-2,CASSFSVRGYTF,TGTGCCAGCAGTTTTTCCGTCCGTGGCTACACCTTC
-,TRBD1,TRBV19,TRBJ1-2,CASRPRDRGPIYTF,TGTGCCAGCAGGCCCCGGGACAGGGGGCCTATCTACACCTTC
-,TRBD1,TRBV7-8,TRBJ1-4,CASSLALGQGDEKLFF,TGTGCCAGCAGCTTAGCGCTCGGACAGGGTGATGAAAAACTGTTTTTT
-,TRBD1,TRBV11-3,TRBJ2-2,CASSHWDRSYTGELFF,TGTGCCAGTTCACATTGGGACAGGTCCTACACCGGGGAGCTGTTTTTT
-,TRBD2,TRBV5-5,TRBJ2-1,CASSYPRTSGYKSSYNEQFF,TGTGCCAGCAGCTACCCCAGGACTAGCGGGTATAAGAGCTCCTACAATGAGCAGTTCTTC
large,TRBD1,TRBV28,TRBJ2-1,CASSSVGQASYNEQFF,TGTGCCAGCAGTTCCGTTGGACAGGCGTCCTACAATGAGCAGTTCTTC
-,-,TRBV19,TRBJ2-7,CASVNPGGDGSYEQYF,TGTGCCAGCGTTAACCCCGGCGGGGACGGGTCCTACGAGCAGTACTTC
-,TRBD1,TRBV7-2,TRBJ2-7,CASSLWGTEPLFEQYF,TGTGCCAGCAGCTTATGGGGGACAGAACCCCTTTTTGAGCAGTACTTC
-,-,TRBV5-6,TRBJ2-7,CASSGGSRPSYEQYF,TGTGCCAGCAGCGGGGGGAGCAGGCCCTCCTACGAGCAGTACTTC
once,TRBD2,TRBV6-1,TRBJ2-5,CASRRPGTRKETQYF,TGTGCCAGCAGGAGGCCCGGGACTAGAAAGGAGACCCAGTACTTC
-,TRBD1,TRBV7-2,TRBJ1-1,CASSPSGGGYTEAFF,TGTGCCAGCAGCCCCTCAGGGGGCGGATACACTGAAGCTTTCTTT
few,-,TRBV4-3,TRBJ2-7,CASSLSGSAAYEQYF,TGCGCCAGCAGCCTTTCGGGTAGCGCGGCCTACGAGCAGTACTTC
-,TRBD2,TRBV7-3,TRBJ2-1,CASSPGGTSYNEQFF,TGTGCCAGCAGCCCCGGGGGGACCTCCTACAATGAGCAGTTCTTC
-,TRBD1,TRBV19,TRBJ1-5,CASAARGQGAVAQHF,TGTGCCAGCGCGGCGAGGGGACAGGGGGCTGTGGCCCAGCATTTT
-,-,TRBV7-2,TRBJ1-1,CASSLSNTEAFF,TGTGCCAGCAGCCTCAGTAACACTGAAGCTTTCTTT
-,TRBD1,TRBV15,TRBJ1-2,CATSPGTGSYGYTF,TGTGCCACCAGTCCCGGGACAGGGAGCTATGGCTACACCTTC
once,-,TRBV6-5,TRBJ1-2,CASSRGGGFYGYTF,TGTGCCAGCAGCAGAGGTGGCGGCTTCTATGGCTACACCTTC
-,TRBD2,TRBV4-3,TRBJ2-2,CASSQEGSGGAAGELFF,TGCGCCAGCAGCCAAGAAGGTAGCGGGGGGGCCGCCGGGGAGCTGTTTTTT
-,TRBD1,TRBV5-1,TRBJ1-4,CASSLTGVGTNEKLFF,TGCGCCAGCAGCTTGACAGGGGTGGGAACTAATGAAAAACTGTTTTTT
-,TRBD1,TRBV19,TRBJ1-1,CASSMGTGGYWNTEAFF,TGTGCCAGTAGTATGGGGACAGGGGGCTATTGGAACACTGAAGCTTTCTTT
-,-,TRBV2,TRBJ1-2,CASRYHGQSGYTF,TGTGCCAGCAGGTACCATGGCCAAAGTGGCTACACCTTC